This note documents a single T cell receptor beta chain sequence. Its antigen is still unknown. This specimen comes from a study of shared clonotypes between healthy human individuals. Whole-study findings and limits: Generation probabilities were higher for clonotypes shared across all four sorted-subset donors than for unshared ones. Larger estimated richness was generally recorded for naive subsets relative to memory subsets.

Measured with immunoSEQ multiplex PCR; TCRdb has only the in-frame clones, and not every one. The sample lists fewer than 1.4 million clones, about 80% occurring once. The junction had 8 bases not matched to a gene; V was cut back by 2 bases and J by 8 bases. The CDR3 totals 15 residues. Looked up from germline, CDR1 is SEHNR and CDR2 is FQNEAQ (reference sequence). Nashville, Tennessee was home to all donors, who were Caucasian adults. The source of this sequence is a man aged 18 to 30 in good health. Some clones in this sample may be carry-over from other donors' samples. The rearrangement links TRBV7-9 to TRBJ2-1; 8 nucleotides line up with TRBD1. Sequences were obtained from memory CD4+ T cells from PBMCs. Specified subset: CD45RA-negative fraction. CDR3 sequence reads: CASSLSRGTGDEQFF. CDR3 nucleotides: TGTGCCAGCAGCTTAAGCCGCGGGACAGGAGATGAGCAGTTCTTC.